Presented here are 15 T cell receptor beta chains from one specimen sequenced in a study of blood T cell repertoires in COVID-19. Using immunoSEQ multiplex PCR, the repertoire was profiled, and TCRdb retains in-frame clones only, with some absent. The table records approximately 200,000 clones, approximately 86% of them present only once. The sequenced material came from PBMCs or T cells enriched from blood (not recorded which). These receptors were taken from a young man with acute COVID-19.

This rearrangement joins TRBV12-3 or TRBV12-4 to TRBJ2-1; D is uncertain. Deletions cut 6 bases from V and 8 bases from J, with 11 bases between. The CDR3 has 12 residues. The chain's CDR3 is CASSQELDEQFF. CDR3 bases: TGTGCCAGCAGCCAAGAGTTAGATGAGCAGTTCTTC.

The chain is built from TRBV7-2 and TRBJ2-7; possible D gene TRBD1, 6 bases. V gave up 4 bases and J gave up 0 bases, with 7 bases separating them. Germline V lookup: CDR1 SGHTA, CDR2 FQGNSA. The CDR3 extends over 13 amino acids. The CDR3, as DNA: TGTGCCAGCAGCTCGGACAGCTCCTACGAGCAGTACTTC. It translates to CASSSDSSYEQYF.

The rearrangement uses TRBV21-1 and TRBJ1-1; the D call in the table, TRBD1, was not verified against the DNA. TRBV21-1 is a known pseudogene. This CDR3 spans 20 amino acids. In DNA form, the CDR3 reads TGTGCCAGCCCTACGCTTTTTTGCATTGATAAAGACAGACCCTACACTGAAGCTTTCTTT. Translation gives CASPTLFCIDKDRPYTEAFF.

This rearrangement joins TRBV27 to TRBJ2-1, with 7 bases aligning to TRBD1. The germline V gene has CDR1 MNHEY and CDR2 SMNVEV (reference sequence). This CDR3 is built from 14 residues. Germline trimming cut 5 bases from V and 6 bases from J; bases unmatched to any gene: 7. CDR3 sequence: CASSPTGLSNEQFF. CDR3 bases: TGTGCCAGCAGTCCGACAGGGTTATCCAATGAGCAGTTCTTC.

This sequence joins TRBV5-6 and TRBJ1-2; maybe TRBD1 (6 bases). The CDR3 runs 17 residues. CDR1 and CDR2 from the germline V gene are SGHDT and YYEEEE. Trimming removed 4 bases from V and 0 bases from J, with 19 bases in between. Written as DNA, the CDR3 is TGTGCCAGCAGCCAATGGACAGCATCACCTCCTAACTATGGCTACACCTTC. This gives the protein CASSQWTASPPNYGYTF.

The rearrangement uses TRBV19 and TRBJ2-5; D gene uncertain. The CDR3 is 13 residues long. Germline CDR1 reads LNHDA; CDR2 reads SQIVND (reference sequence). With 3 bases removed from V and 5 bases from J, the gap between germline ends came to 10 bases. The CDR3 loop reads CASSIRRPETQYF. The CDR3 nucleotides read TGTGCCAGTAGTATCCGCAGGCCCGAGACCCAGTACTTC.

The V and J genes are TRBV28 and TRBJ1-2; possible D gene TRBD1, 6 bases. V lost 5 bases and J 0 bases, leaving 13 bases between the germline ends. This CDR3 contains 15 residues. Germline CDR1 is MDHEN and CDR2 is SYDVKM. The CDR3 region has the DNA TGTGCCAGCAGTCTGGGGGCGACGGCTAACTATGGCTACACCTTC. Translating it yields CASSLGATANYGYTF.

The table lists this clone with a few counts. This chain links TRBV7-8 with TRBJ1-5; TRBD1 agrees at 9 bases. CDR1 is SGHVS and CDR2 is FQNEAQ in the germline V gene. There are 13 residues in the CDR3. V lost 4 bases and J lost 7; bases outside the gene matches: 2. The CDR3 DNA follows: TGTGCCAGCAGCTACGACAGGGGGCAGCCCCAGCATTTT. Encoded protein: CASSYDRGQPQHF. Looking up the rest from reference TRBV7-8 and TRBJ1-5 gives the full variable domain: GAGVSQSPRYKVAKRGQDVALRCDPISGHVSLFWYQQALGQGPEFLTYFQNEAQLDKSGLPSDRFFAERPEGSVSTLKIQRTQQEDSAVYLCASSYDRGQPQHFGDGTRLSIL.

The genes are TRBV4-2 and TRBJ1-2; D is possibly TRBD1 (5 bases). CDR3 length: 16 amino acids. Looked up from germline, CDR1 is LGHNA and CDR2 is YNFKEQ. V lost 7 bases, J lost 4 bases, and 22 bases lay in between. The CDR3 region is CASNLGEDLNSYGYTF. For the CDR3, the DNA is TGTGCCAGCAACCTAGGGGAGGACCTTAACAGCTATGGCTACACCTTC.

The CDR3 DNA is TGTGCCGGCGTTCGTCCGGGACTAGCGGGAATCTATGAGCAGTTCTTC. Encoded protein: CAGVRPGLAGIYEQFF. The chain joins TRBV7-9 to TRBJ2-1, with 13 bases fitting TRBD2. The V gene's germline CDR1 is SEHNR and CDR2 FQNEAQ (reference sequence). CDR3 size: 16 residues. Germline trimming cut 11 bases from V and 8 bases from J; bases unmatched to any gene: 15.

This chain links TRBV2 with TRBJ2-7, with 7 bases aligning to TRBD2. The CDR3 spans 14 residues. The J segment lost 3 bases and the V segment lost 7 bases, leaving 9 bases of the junction unmatched. The germline V gene encodes CDR1 SNHLY and CDR2 FYNNEI. As DNA, the CDR3 is TGTGCCAGCACACCGGGACTACTCCTCTACGAGCAGTACTTC. This gives the protein CASTPGLLLYEQYF.

The chain is built from TRBV29-1 and TRBJ2-5; 9 positions match TRBD1. CDR1 is SQVTM, CDR2 ANQGSEA, per germline. J gave up 4 bases and V 5 bases, and 5 bases lay outside the gene matches. The CDR3 consists of 13 residues. CDR3 nucleotide sequence: TGCAGCGTTCGGACAGGGGAAGGAGAGACCCAGTACTTC. It codes for CSVRTGEGETQYF. The whole variable domain, filled in from reference TRBV29-1 and TRBJ2-5, reads SAVISQKPSRDICQRGTSLTIQCQVDSQVTMMFWYRQQPGQSLTLIATANQGSEATYESGFVIDKFPISRPNLTFSTLTVSNMSPEDSSIYLCSVRTGEGETQYFGPGTRLLVL.

The chain has TRBV4-1 and TRBJ2-1; 9 positions match TRBD2. The CDR3 is made up of 16 amino acids. V shed 1 base and J 8 bases; nucleotides not matched to a gene: 9. CDR1 and CDR2 (germline): MGHRA, YSYEKL. The CDR3 bases are TGCGCCAGCAGCCAAGCTCCGCAGCGGGAGGACGATGAGCAGTTCTTC. This translates into CASSQAPQREDDEQFF.

The chain carries TRBV11-2 and TRBJ1-1, with TRBD1 matching over 7 bases. V lost 3 bases to trimming and J lost 4 bases; unmatched junction nucleotides: 14. The CDR3 has 17 residues. In germline, CDR1 is SGHAT, CDR2 FQNNGV. The DNA for the CDR3 is TGTGCCAGCAGCTTGTCGACAGGGAATGTACTAGTCACTGAAGCTTTCTTT. Protein product: CASSLSTGNVLVTEAFF.

The chain has TRBV5-1 and TRBJ1-2; D might be TRBD1 (6 bases). Trimming removed 3 bases at V and 1 base at J, with 16 bases between. The germline CDR1 and CDR2 sequences are SGHRS and YFSETQ. CDR3 size: 16 residues. CDR3 residues: CASSSSLGGLNYGYTF. The CDR3 region has the DNA TGCGCCAGCAGCTCCTCATTGGGGGGGCTTAACTATGGCTACACCTTC.